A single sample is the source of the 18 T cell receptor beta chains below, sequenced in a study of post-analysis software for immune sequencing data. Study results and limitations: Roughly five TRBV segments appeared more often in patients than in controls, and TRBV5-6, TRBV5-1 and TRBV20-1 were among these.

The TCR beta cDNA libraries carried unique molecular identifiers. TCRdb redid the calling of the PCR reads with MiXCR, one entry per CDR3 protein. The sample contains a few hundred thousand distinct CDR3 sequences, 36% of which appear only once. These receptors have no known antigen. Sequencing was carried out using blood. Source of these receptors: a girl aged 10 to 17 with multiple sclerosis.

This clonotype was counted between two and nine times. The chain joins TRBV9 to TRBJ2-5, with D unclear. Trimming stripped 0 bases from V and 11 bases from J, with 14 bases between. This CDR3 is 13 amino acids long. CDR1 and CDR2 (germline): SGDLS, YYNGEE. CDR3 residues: CASSVGPLEEQYF. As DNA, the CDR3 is TGTGCCAGCAGCGTAGGGCCCCTCGAAGAGCAGTACTTC.

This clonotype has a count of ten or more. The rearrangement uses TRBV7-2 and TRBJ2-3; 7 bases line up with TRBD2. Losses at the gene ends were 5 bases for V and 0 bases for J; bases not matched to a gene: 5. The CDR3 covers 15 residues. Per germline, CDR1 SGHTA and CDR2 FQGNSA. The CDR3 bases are TGTGCCAGCAGCCCCAGCGGGGTTAGCACAGATACGCAGTATTTT. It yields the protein CASSPSGVSTDTQYF.

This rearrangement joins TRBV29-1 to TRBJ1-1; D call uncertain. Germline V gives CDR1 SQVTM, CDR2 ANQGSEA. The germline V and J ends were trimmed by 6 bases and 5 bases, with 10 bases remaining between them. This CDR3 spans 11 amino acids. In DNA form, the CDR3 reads TGCAGCGTCCCATCAAGGACTGAAGCTTTCTTT. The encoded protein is CSVPSRTEAFF. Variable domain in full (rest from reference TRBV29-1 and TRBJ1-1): SAVISQKPSRDICQRGTSLTIQCQVDSQVTMMFWYRQQPGQSLTLIATANQGSEATYESGFVIDKFPISRPNLTFSTLTVSNMSPEDSSIYLCSVPSRTEAFFGQGTRLTVV.

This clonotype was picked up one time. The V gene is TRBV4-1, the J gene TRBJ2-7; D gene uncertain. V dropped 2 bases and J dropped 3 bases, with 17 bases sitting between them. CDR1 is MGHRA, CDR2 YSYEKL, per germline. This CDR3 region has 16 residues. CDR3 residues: CASSQPRTQVDYEQYF. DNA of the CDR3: TGCGCCAGCAGCCAACCCCGGACCCAGGTCGACTACGAGCAGTACTTC.

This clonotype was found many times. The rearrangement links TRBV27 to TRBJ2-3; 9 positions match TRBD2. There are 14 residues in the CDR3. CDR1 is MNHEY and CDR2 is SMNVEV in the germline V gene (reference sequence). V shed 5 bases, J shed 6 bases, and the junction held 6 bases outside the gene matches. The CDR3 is CASSNIAGADTQYF. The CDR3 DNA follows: TGTGCCAGCAGTAACATAGCGGGAGCGGATACGCAGTATTTT.

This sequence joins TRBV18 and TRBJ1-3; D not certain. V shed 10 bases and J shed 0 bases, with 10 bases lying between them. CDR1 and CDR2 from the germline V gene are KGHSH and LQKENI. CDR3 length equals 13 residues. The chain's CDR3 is CATSAGSGNTIYF. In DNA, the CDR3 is TGTGCCACCTCGGCGGGCTCTGGAAACACCATATATTTT.

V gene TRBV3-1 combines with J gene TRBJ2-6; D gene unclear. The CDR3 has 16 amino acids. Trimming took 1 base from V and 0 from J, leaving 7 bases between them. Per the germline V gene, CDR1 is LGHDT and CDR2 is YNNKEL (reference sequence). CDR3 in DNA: TGTGCCAGCAGCCAAGGCTCCGGCTCTGGGGCCAACGTCCTGACTTTC. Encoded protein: CASSQGSGSGANVLTF.

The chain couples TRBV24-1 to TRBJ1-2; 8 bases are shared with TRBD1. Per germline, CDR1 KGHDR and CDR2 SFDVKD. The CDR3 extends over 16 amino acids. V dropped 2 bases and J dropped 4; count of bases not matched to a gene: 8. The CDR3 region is CATSDSSAGGCYGYTF. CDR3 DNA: TGTGCCACCAGTGATTCCTCGGCAGGGGGCTGCTATGGCTACACCTTC.

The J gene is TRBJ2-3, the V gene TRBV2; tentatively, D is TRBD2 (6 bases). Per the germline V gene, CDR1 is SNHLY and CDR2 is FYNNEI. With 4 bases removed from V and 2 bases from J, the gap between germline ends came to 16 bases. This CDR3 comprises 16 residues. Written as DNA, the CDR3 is TGTGCCAGCAGTGCGGGAGCAGGGTGGGACACAGATACGCAGTATTTT. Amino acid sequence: CASSAGAGWDTDTQYF.

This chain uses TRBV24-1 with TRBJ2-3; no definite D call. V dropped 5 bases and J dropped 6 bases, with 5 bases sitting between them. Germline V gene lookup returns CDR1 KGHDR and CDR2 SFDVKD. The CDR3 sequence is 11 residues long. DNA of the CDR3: TGTGCCACCAGTGTCCGGGATACGCAGTATTTT. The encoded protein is CATSVRDTQYF.

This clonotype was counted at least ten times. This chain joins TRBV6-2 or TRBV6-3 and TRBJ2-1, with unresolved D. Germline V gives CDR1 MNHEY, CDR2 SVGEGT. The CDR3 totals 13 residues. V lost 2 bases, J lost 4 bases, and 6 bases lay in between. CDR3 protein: CASSYTDYNEQFF. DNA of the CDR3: TGTGCCAGCAGTTACACCGATTACAATGAGCAGTTCTTC.

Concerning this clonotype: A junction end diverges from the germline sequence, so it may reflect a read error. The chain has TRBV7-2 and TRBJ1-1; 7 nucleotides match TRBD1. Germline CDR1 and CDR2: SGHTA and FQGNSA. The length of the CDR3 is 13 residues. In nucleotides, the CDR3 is TGTGCCGGCAGCTTATACAGGGACAGTGAAGCTTTCTTT. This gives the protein CAGSLYRDSEAFF. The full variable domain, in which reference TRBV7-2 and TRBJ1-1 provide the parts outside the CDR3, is GAGVSQSPSNKVTEKGKDVELRCDPISGHTALYWYRQSLGQGLEFLIYFQGNSAPDKSGLPSDRFSAERTGGSVSTLTIQRTQQEDSAVYLCAGSLYRDSEAFFGQGTRLTVV.

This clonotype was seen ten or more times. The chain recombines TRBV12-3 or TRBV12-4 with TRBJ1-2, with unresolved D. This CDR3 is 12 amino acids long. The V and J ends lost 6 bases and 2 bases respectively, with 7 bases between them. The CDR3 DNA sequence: TGTGCCAGCAGGGACGAGAACTATGGCTACACCTTC. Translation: CASRDENYGYTF.

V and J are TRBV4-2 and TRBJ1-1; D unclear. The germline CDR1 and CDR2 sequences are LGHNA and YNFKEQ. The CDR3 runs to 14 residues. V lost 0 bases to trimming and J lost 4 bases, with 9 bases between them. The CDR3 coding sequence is TGTGCCAGCAGCCAAGAGGACGGACCCACTGAAGCTTTCTTT. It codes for CASSQEDGPTEAFF.

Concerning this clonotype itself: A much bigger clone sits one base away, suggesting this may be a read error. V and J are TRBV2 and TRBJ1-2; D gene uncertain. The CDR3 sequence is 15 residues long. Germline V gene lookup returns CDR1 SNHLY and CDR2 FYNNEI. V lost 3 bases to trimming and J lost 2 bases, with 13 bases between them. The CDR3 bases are TGTGCCAGCAGTGATGGCTCAGAGGTCAACTATGGCTACACCTTC. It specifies CASSDGSEVNYGYTF.

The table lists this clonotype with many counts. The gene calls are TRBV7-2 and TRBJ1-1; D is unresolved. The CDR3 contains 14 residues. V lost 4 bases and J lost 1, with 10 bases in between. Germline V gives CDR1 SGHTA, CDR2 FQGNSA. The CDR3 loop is CASSSHLGNTEAFF. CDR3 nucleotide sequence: TGTGCCAGCAGCTCTCATCTTGGGAACACTGAAGCTTTCTTT.

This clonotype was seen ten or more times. CDR3 sequence reads: CASSHLDRRRTTSKNIQYF. The CDR3 nucleotides are TGTGCCAGCAGTCATTTGGACAGGCGGAGGACTACCTCCAAAAACATTCAGTACTTC. The chain couples TRBV6-1 to TRBJ2-4, with D tentatively TRBD1 (7 bases). The CDR3 is 19 residues long. The germline CDR1 and CDR2 sequences are MNHNS and SASEGT. The germline V and J ends were trimmed by 5 bases and 2 bases, with 25 bases remaining between them.

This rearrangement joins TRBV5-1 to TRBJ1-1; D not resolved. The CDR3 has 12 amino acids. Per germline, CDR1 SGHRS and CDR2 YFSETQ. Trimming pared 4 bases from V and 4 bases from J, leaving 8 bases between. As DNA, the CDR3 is TGCGCCAGCAGCATCCGGACCACTGAAGCTTTCTTT. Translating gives CASSIRTTEAFF.